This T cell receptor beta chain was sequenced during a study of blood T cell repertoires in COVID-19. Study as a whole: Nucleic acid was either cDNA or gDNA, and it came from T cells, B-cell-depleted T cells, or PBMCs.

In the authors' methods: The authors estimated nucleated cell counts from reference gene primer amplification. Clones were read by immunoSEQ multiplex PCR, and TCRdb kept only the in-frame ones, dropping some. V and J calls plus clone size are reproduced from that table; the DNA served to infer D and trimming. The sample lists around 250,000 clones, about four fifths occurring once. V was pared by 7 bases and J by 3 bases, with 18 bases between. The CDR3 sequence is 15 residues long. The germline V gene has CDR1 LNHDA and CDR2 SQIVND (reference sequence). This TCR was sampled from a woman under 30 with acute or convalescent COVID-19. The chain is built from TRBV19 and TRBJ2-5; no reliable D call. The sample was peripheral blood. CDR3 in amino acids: CASIQATPGKETQYF. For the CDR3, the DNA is TGTGCCAGTATCCAAGCGACCCCCGGTAAAGAGACCCAGTACTTC.